This TCR beta chain is from a study of vaccination effects on CD4 cells after COVID-19. Regarding the study as a whole: Cross-reactivity with common cold coronaviruses was shown by only 1 of 255 vaccine-induced clones in healthy vaccinees.

Clones were read by immunoSEQ multiplex PCR, and TCRdb kept only the in-frame ones, dropping some. The sample has about 30,000 clones; 65% are singletons. When less than 11 days of culture had elapsed, CD4+ T cells were isolated. None of the vaccinated had previously contracted SARS-CoV-2, and their nucleocapsid antibodies tested negative. The authors exchanged half the medium for IL-2 medium on days 3 and 7. The CDR3 totals 11 residues. Germline V gives CDR1 SEHNR, CDR2 FQNEAQ (reference sequence). The V end was cut by 4 bases, the J end by 14 bases, with 14 bases between. This clone was seen more than once but under ten times. Its matching antigen is unknown.

The genes are TRBV7-9 and TRBJ1-2; D is undetermined. This material consisted of CD4+ T cells from PBMCs cultured without peptide, taken before COVID-19 vaccination. This receptor was identified in a human donor who received a COVID-19 vaccine. The CDR3 DNA is TGTGCCAGCAGCTCAGAGGTTGGCGGGACCTTC. This codes for CASSSEVGGTF.